The 26 T cell receptor beta chains presented below share a single source sample, sequenced in a study of blood T cell repertoires in COVID-19. Some clones are missing from TCRdb's copy, which holds only in-frame ones; the method was immunoSEQ multiplex PCR. Of 250,000 to 300,000 clones listed, around 88% are singletons. Sequenced material: PBMCs or T cells enriched from blood (not recorded which). The origin of the receptors is a man aged 35-49 years who had recovered from COVID-19.

The chain links TRBV12-5 to TRBJ2-1; 10 bases fit TRBD1. This CDR3 is built from 13 residues. Germline CDR1 is LGHNT and CDR2 is FRNRAP. For the CDR3, the DNA is TGTGGTAAAGGGGACAGGGGCTACAATGAGCAGTTCTTC. As protein: CGKGDRGYNEQFF.

This rearrangement joins TRBV6-9 to TRBJ1-5; tentatively, D is TRBD1 (6 bases). Germline lookup yields CDR1 MNHGY and CDR2 SVAAGI. The V end lost 4 bases, the J end lost 7 bases, and 14 bases lay between the germline ends. This CDR3 comprises 14 residues. CDR3 residues: CASSFPGAGQPQHF. CDR3 nucleotides: TGTGCCAGCAGTTTCCCAGGGGCTGGGCAGCCCCAGCATTTT.

This chain connects TRBV14 to TRBJ2-1, with D possibly being TRBD2 (5 bases). The germline gives CDR1 SGHDN, CDR2 FVKESK. The V gene lost 8 bases and the J gene lost 3 bases, with 20 bases spanning the gap. The CDR3 totals 16 residues. The CDR3 spells CASAEESRLYYNEQFF. The CDR3 bases are TGTGCCAGCGCGGAGGAGTCCCGGTTATACTACAATGAGCAGTTCTTC.

The chain has TRBV5-1 and TRBJ2-3; 10 nucleotides line up with TRBD2. Looked up from germline, CDR1 is SGHRS and CDR2 is YFSETQ. There are 16 residues in the CDR3. The V gene end was trimmed by 0 bases and the J gene end by 6 bases; junction bases not matched to a gene: 7. The CDR3 DNA follows: TGCGCCAGCAGCTTGGAGGGTCTAGCGGGAGCTGATACGCAGTATTTT. Protein product: CASSLEGLAGADTQYF.

The gene calls are TRBV30 and TRBJ1-3; 9 bases match TRBD1. V shed 3 bases, J shed 0 bases, and the junction held 3 bases outside the gene matches. CDR1 and CDR2 from the germline V gene are GTSNPN and SVGIG (reference sequence). The CDR3 has 15 residues. The CDR3 DNA sequence: TGTGCCTGGAGCGGGACAGGGTACTCTGGAAACACCATATATTTT. The encoded protein is CAWSGTGYSGNTIYF.

V is TRBV24-1 and J is TRBJ2-5; 9 bases align to TRBD1. Germline loops: CDR1 KGHDR, CDR2 SFDVKD. Trimming at V came to 2 bases and at J to 5 bases, leaving 11 bases not matched to a gene. CDR3 size: 17 residues. The CDR3 spells CATSDYGTGRFSETQYF. The CDR3 DNA follows: TGTGCCACCAGTGATTACGGGACAGGGAGGTTTTCGGAGACCCAGTACTTC.

The CDR3 nucleotides are TGTGCCATCAGTGAGTCGTCGGGAGGGAACACCGGGGAGCTGTTTTTT. Translation: CAISESSGGNTGELFF. The genes are TRBV10-3 and TRBJ2-2; the match to TRBD2 covers 7 bases. CDR1 ENHRY and CDR2 SYGVKD come from the germline V gene. Germline trimming cut 0 bases from V and 1 base from J; bases unmatched to any gene: 2. The CDR3 sequence is 16 residues long.

This clone came up once. This chain uses TRBV28 with TRBJ1-6, with 7 bases aligning to TRBD1. The ends lost 4 bases at V and 3 bases at J; junction bases unmatched: 9. CDR1 MDHEN and CDR2 SYDVKM come from the germline V gene. This CDR3 is 17 amino acids long. CDR3 sequence (DNA): TGTGCCAGCAGTTACAGGGGAGATTTAGGCTATAATTCACCCCTCCACTTT. This gives the protein CASSYRGDLGYNSPLHF.

The chain has TRBV2 and TRBJ2-1; possible D gene TRBD1, 6 bases. V was pared by 8 bases and J by 5 bases, with 13 bases between. The CDR3 loop spans 13 amino acids. Germline V gene sequence: CDR1 SNHLY, CDR2 FYNNEI. The CDR3 region is CASGTYRDNEQFF. The CDR3 coding sequence is TGTGCCAGCGGAACCTACAGGGACAATGAGCAGTTCTTC.

V is TRBV2 and J is TRBJ1-2; TRBD1 matches 10 bases. The V gene end was trimmed by 6 bases and the J gene end by 7 bases; junction bases not matched to a gene: 8. The CDR3 loop spans 14 amino acids. Per germline, CDR1 SNHLY and CDR2 FYNNEI. In nucleotides, the CDR3 is TGTGCCAGCAGGGCCGGGACAGGGGTTCGTGGCTACACCTTC. Translating it yields CASRAGTGVRGYTF.

The rearrangement uses TRBV11-2 and TRBJ2-5; D perhaps matches TRBD1 (5 bases). Looked up from germline, CDR1 is SGHAT and CDR2 is FQNNGV. Trimming removed 0 bases at V and 7 bases at J, with 9 bases between. CDR3 size: 13 residues. DNA for the CDR3: TGTGCCAGCAGCTTAGAAGGGGTTGGGACCCAGTACTTC. This translates into CASSLEGVGTQYF.

J is TRBJ1-4 and V is TRBV4-1; D not resolved. Looked up from germline, CDR1 is MGHRA and CDR2 is YSYEKL. Trimming stripped 4 bases from V and 5 bases from J, with 20 bases between. The CDR3 contains 17 residues. The CDR3 here is CASSPRPGNHPNEKLFF. The CDR3 region has the DNA TGCGCCAGCAGCCCCCGCCCCGGGAATCACCCCAATGAAAAACTGTTTTTT.

This clone is categorized as medium-sized. The chain uses TRBV2 and TRBJ1-5; 7 bases fit TRBD1. V lost 5 bases, J lost 4 bases, and 8 bases stayed unmatched. Per the germline V gene, CDR1 is SNHLY and CDR2 is FYNNEI. The CDR3 spans 15 residues. The CDR3 region has the DNA TGTGCCAGCAGTCCCGAACAGGGGTATAATCAGCCCCAGCATTTT. Translation gives CASSPEQGYNQPQHF.

V usage is TRBV19 and J usage is TRBJ2-1, with 8 bases fitting TRBD2. Germline lookup yields CDR1 LNHDA and CDR2 SQIVND (reference sequence). The ends lost 2 bases at V and 5 bases at J; junction bases unmatched: 8. The CDR3 has 16 amino acids. The CDR3 loop reads CASSIYASGPNNEQFF. The CDR3, as DNA: TGTGCCAGTAGTATATATGCTAGCGGGCCTAACAATGAGCAGTTCTTC.

This clone came up a few times. V usage is TRBV6-1 and J usage is TRBJ2-7; 7 bases are a match to TRBD1. Trimming at V came to 4 bases and at J to 4 bases, leaving 13 bases not matched to a gene. The CDR3 length is 16 residues. The V gene's germline CDR1 is MNHNS and CDR2 SASEGT. The CDR3 reads CASSGQVTGFAYEQYF. The CDR3, as DNA: TGTGCCAGCAGTGGCCAGGTGACAGGGTTTGCGTACGAGCAGTACTTC.

The chain has TRBV12-3 or TRBV12-4 and TRBJ1-1, with a possible D match to TRBD1 (5 bases). Trimming stripped 5 bases from V and 2 bases from J, with 9 bases between. The CDR3 extends over 13 amino acids. CDR3: CASSPGANTEAFF. The DNA for the CDR3 is TGTGCCAGCAGTCCTGGGGCCAACACTGAAGCTTTCTTT.

The V call is TRBV28, the J call TRBJ1-2; D might be TRBD1 (5 bases). The CDR3 covers 15 residues. V lost 1 base and J lost 8, with 17 bases in between. The V gene's germline CDR1 is MDHEN and CDR2 SYDVKM. The CDR3, as DNA: TGTGCCAGCAGTTTATATAATACCTCAGGGCTCGGCTACACCTTC. It encodes CASSLYNTSGLGYTF.

This clone was seen a handful of times. In nucleotides, the CDR3 is TGTGCCAGCAGTGAGGCGACAGGGGATTCACCCCTCCACTTT. This encodes CASSEATGDSPLHF. The genes are TRBV6-1 and TRBJ1-6; 8 nucleotides match TRBD1. The CDR3 is made up of 14 amino acids. The germline gives CDR1 MNHNS, CDR2 SASEGT. The J segment lost 8 bases and the V segment lost 3 bases, leaving 3 bases of the junction unmatched.

V is TRBV25-1 and J is TRBJ1-1, with D possibly matching TRBD1 (5 bases). The CDR3 spans 18 residues. In germline, CDR1 is MGHDK, CDR2 SYGVNS. The V end was cut by 0 bases, the J end by 0 bases, with 17 bases between. CDR3 protein: CASSEYSGVAFMNTEAFF. The DNA for the CDR3 is TGTGCCAGCAGTGAATATTCGGGGGTGGCCTTTATGAACACTGAAGCTTTCTTT.

The gene calls are TRBV6-5 and TRBJ1-1, with no clear D. Deletions cut 6 bases from V and 3 bases from J, with 8 bases between. Germline CDR1 and CDR2: MNHEY and SVGAGI. The CDR3 runs to 12 residues. The CDR3 DNA sequence: TGTGCCAGCAGGGTGTTAGACACTGAAGCTTTCTTT. This gives the protein CASRVLDTEAFF.

The rearrangement links TRBV5-4 to TRBJ2-1, with 8 bases lining up with TRBD2. Germline assignment: CDR1 SGHNT and CDR2 YYREEE (reference sequence). The CDR3 spans 16 residues. With 2 bases clipped from V and 3 bases from J, the junction kept 7 bases outside the gene matches. The DNA of the CDR3 is TGTGCCAGCAGCTTCCACACCGGGACTAGCTACAATGAGCAGTTCTTC. This encodes CASSFHTGTSYNEQFF. Full variable domain (outside the CDR3, taken from reference TRBV5-4 and TRBJ2-1): ETGVTQSPTHLIKTRGQQVTLRCSSQSGHNTVSWYQQALGQGPQFIFQYYREEENGRGNFPPRFSGLQFPNYSSELNVNALELDDSALYLCASSFHTGTSYNEQFFGPGTRLTVL.

V usage is TRBV6-6 and J usage is TRBJ2-7; D is unresolved. Germline assignment: CDR1 MNHNY and CDR2 SVGAGI (reference sequence). The CDR3 is 16 amino acids. The V end lost 6 bases, the J end lost 3 bases, and 21 bases lay between the germline ends. CDR3 DNA: TGTGCCAGCAGGGAATCTCCTGAGACACCGGTCTACGAGCAGTACTTC. Residues: CASRESPETPVYEQYF.

The chain combines TRBV9 with TRBJ2-3; tentative D call: TRBD1 (6 bases). The CDR3 is made up of 15 amino acids. V shed 3 bases and J shed 1 base, with 12 bases lying between them. CDR1 is SGDLS and CDR2 is YYNGEE in the germline V gene. CDR3 DNA: TGTGCCAGCAGCGACGAGGGGGTACGCACAGATACGCAGTATTTT. Protein: CASSDEGVRTDTQYF.

The chain employs TRBV3-1 (or the pseudogene TRBV3-2) and TRBJ1-3; 7 bases are shared with TRBD1. With V trimmed by 6 bases and J by 4 bases, 9 bases remained unmatched. This CDR3 is built from 15 residues. Looked up from germline, CDR1 is LGHDT and CDR2 is YNNKEL (reference sequence). The CDR3 protein is CASSRDRARGNTIYF. The CDR3 nucleotides are TGTGCCAGCAGTCGTGACAGGGCGAGGGGAAACACCATATATTTT.

The J gene is TRBJ2-2, the V gene TRBV7-9; 9 bases line up with TRBD1. This CDR3 region has 15 residues. J lost 6 bases, V lost 11 bases, and 13 bases had no gene match. Germline lookup yields CDR1 SEHNR and CDR2 FQNEAQ (reference sequence). The CDR3 DNA follows: TGTGCCGGAGTCTCGGGACAGGGTCTTCCCGGGGAGCTGTTTTTT. This translates into CAGVSGQGLPGELFF. The whole variable domain, filled in from reference TRBV7-9 and TRBJ2-2, reads DTGVSQNPRHKITKRGQNVTFRCDPISEHNRLYWYRQTLGQGPEFLTYFQNEAQLEKSRLLSDRFSAERPKGSFSTLEIQRTEQGDSAMYLCAGVSGQGLPGELFFGEGSRLTVL.

This chain connects TRBV7-6 to TRBJ2-1; tentatively, D is TRBD2 (5 bases). From germline, CDR1 is SGHVS and CDR2 FNYEAQ. Trimming took 4 bases from V and 0 from J, leaving 10 bases between them. This CDR3 has 15 residues. CDR3 protein: CASSSKEDSYNEQFF. In nucleotides, the CDR3 is TGTGCCAGCAGCTCTAAGGAGGACTCCTACAATGAGCAGTTCTTC.